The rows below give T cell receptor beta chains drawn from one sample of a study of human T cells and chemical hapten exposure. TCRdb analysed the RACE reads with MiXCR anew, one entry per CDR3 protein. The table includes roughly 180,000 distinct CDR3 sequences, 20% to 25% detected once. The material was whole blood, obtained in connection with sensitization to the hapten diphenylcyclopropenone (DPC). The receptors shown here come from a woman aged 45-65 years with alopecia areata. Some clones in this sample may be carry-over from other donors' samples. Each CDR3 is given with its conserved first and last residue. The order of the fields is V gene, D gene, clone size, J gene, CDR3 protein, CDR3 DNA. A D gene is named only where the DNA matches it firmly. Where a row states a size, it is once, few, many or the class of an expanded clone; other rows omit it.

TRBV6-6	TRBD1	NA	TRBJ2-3	CASSTFATGADTQYF	TGTGCCAGCAGTACCTTCGCGACAGGGGCAGATACGCAGTATTTT
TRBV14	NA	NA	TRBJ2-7	CASSQDYDYEQYF	TGTGCCAGCAGCCAAGATTACGACTACGAGCAGTACTTC
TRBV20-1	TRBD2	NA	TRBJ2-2	CSARETGLNTGELFF	TGCAGTGCTAGAGAGACGGGACTAAACACCGGGGAGCTGTTTTTT
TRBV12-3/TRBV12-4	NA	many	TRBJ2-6	CASSLGRSGANVLTF	TGTGCCAGCAGTTTAGGTCGCTCTGGGGCCAACGTCCTGACTTTC
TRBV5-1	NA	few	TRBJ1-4	CASSLSSRLDEKLFF	TGCGCCAGCAGCTTAAGTTCCAGGTTGGATGAAAAACTGTTTTTT
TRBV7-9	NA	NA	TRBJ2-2	CASSPPQGQITGELFF	TGTGCCAGCAGCCCCCCTCAAGGACAGATCACCGGGGAGCTGTTTTTT
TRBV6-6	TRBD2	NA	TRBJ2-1	CASISGNSLEQFF	TGTGCCAGCATTAGCGGGAACAGCTTAGAGCAGTTCTTC
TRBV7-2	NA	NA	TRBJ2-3	CASSLAGTRTDTQYF	TGTGCCAGCAGCTTGGCGGGTACTCGCACAGATACGCAGTATTTT
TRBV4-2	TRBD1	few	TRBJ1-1	CASSQEGQGGAEAFF	TGTGCCAGCAGCCAGGAAGGACAGGGAGGGGCTGAAGCTTTCTTT
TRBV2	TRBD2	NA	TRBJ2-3	CASSNSLADTDTQYF	TGTGCCAGCAGTAATTCACTAGCGGACACAGATACGCAGTATTTT
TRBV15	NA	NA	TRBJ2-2	CATSRDLAGTGELFF	TGTGCCACCAGCAGAGACTTAGCAGGCACCGGGGAGCTGTTTTTT
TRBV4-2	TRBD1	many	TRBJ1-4	CASGAGTAFEKLFF	TGTGCCAGCGGCGCCGGGACAGCGTTCGAAAAACTGTTTTTT
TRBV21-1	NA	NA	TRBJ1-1	CASSKGILDPEGYTEAFF	TGTGCCAGCAGCAAAGGAATACTCGATCCGGAAGGATACACTGAAGCTTTCTTT
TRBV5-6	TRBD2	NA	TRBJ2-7	CASSLYAGVLYEQYF	TGTGCCAGCAGCTTGTACGCGGGGGTCCTCTACGAGCAGTACTTC
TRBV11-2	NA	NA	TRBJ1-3	CASSLGWADSGNTIYF	TGTGCCAGCAGCTTAGGGTGGGCAGACTCTGGAAACACCATATATTTT
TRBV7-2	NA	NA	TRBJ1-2	CASSLGGRDFYGYTF	TGTGCCAGCAGCTTAGGGGGCAGGGACTTCTATGGCTACACCTTC
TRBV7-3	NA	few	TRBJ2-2	CASSPRVTGELFF	TGTGCCAGCAGCCCCCGGGTCACCGGGGAGCTGTTTTTT
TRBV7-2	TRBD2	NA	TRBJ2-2	CASSPGLAVAGELFF	TGTGCCAGCAGCCCGGGACTAGCCGTGGCCGGGGAGCTGTTTTTT
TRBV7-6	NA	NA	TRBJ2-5	CASSLPKTETQYF	TGTGCCAGCAGCTTACCGAAAACAGAGACCCAGTACTTC
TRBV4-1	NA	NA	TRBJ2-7	CASSQAQGGSYEQYF	TGCGCCAGCAGCCAAGCCCAGGGCGGATCTTACGAGCAGTACTTC
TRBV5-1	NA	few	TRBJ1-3	CASSKREGSGNTIYF	TGCGCCAGCAGCAAGCGGGAGGGCTCTGGAAACACCATATATTTT
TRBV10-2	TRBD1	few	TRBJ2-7	CASSDLDRAGVQYF	TGCGCCAGCAGTGACCTAGACAGGGCAGGCGTGCAGTACTTC
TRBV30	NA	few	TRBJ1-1	CAWRNLNTEAFF	TGTGCCTGGAGGAATCTAAACACTGAAGCTTTCTTT
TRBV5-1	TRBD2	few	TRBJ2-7	CASSLIGLAGVEQYF	TGCGCCAGCAGCTTGATCGGGCTAGCGGGAGTCGAGCAGTACTTC
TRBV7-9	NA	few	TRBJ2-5	CASSLWAHRDTGFQETQYF	TGTGCCAGCAGCTTATGGGCTCACCGGGACACAGGATTTCAAGAGACCCAGTACTTC
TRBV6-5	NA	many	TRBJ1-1	CASIPLNGEAFF	TGTGCCAGCATCCCCTTGAATGGTGAAGCTTTCTTT
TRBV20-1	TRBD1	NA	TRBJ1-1	CSAISQGARETEAFF	TGCAGTGCTATCTCACAGGGGGCAAGAGAGACTGAAGCTTTCTTT
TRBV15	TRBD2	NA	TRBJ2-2	CATSRGLAGSWGLNTGELFF	TGTGCCACCAGCAGAGGACTAGCGGGCAGTTGGGGACTGAACACCGGGGAGCTGTTTTTT
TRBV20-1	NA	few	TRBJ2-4	CSASGTKNIQYF	TGCAGTGCTAGCGGTACCAAAAACATTCAGTACTTC
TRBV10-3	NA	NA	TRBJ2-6	CASAREGPSGANVLTF	TGTGCCTCAGCGCGTGAGGGGCCGTCTGGGGCCAACGTCCTGACTTTC
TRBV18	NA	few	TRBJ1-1	CASSPGAGATEAFF	TGTGCCAGCTCACCAGGGGCAGGAGCCACTGAAGCTTTCTTT
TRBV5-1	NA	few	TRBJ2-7	CASSLADFYEQYF	TGCGCCAGCAGCTTGGCCGACTTCTACGAGCAGTACTTC
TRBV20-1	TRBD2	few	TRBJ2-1	CSARAPTSGSYNEQFF	TGCAGTGCTAGAGCCCCGACTAGCGGATCTTACAATGAGCAGTTCTTC
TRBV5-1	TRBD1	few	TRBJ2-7	CASSLVYRDRLSYEQYF	TGCGCCAGCAGCTTGGTTTACAGGGACAGGCTATCCTACGAGCAGTACTTC
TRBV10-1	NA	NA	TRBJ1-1	CASGNMNTEAFF	TGCGCCAGCGGGAATATGAACACTGAAGCTTTCTTT
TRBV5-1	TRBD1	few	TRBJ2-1	CASSRGQGTYNEQFF	TGCGCCAGCAGCCGAGGACAGGGAACCTACAATGAGCAGTTCTTC
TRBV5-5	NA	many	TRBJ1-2	CASSLTDRNNYGYTF	TGTGCCAGCAGCCTCACGGACAGAAATAACTATGGCTACACCTTC
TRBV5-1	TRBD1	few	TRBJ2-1	CASSPGTGLNNEQFF	TGCGCCAGCAGCCCGGGGACAGGACTAAACAATGAGCAGTTCTTC
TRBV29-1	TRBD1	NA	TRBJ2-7	CSVTGTGIVEQYF	TGCAGCGTAACCGGGACAGGGATTGTCGAGCAGTACTTC
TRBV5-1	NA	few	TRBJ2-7	CASSLDEISGEQYF	TGCGCCAGCAGCTTAGACGAAATCTCAGGCGAGCAGTACTTC
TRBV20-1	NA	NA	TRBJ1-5	CSAQGTNQPQHF	TGCAGTGCACAGGGTACCAATCAGCCCCAGCATTTT
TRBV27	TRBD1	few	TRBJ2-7	CASSLGQGAHYEQYF	TGTGCCAGCAGTCTGGGACAGGGGGCGCATTACGAGCAGTACTTC
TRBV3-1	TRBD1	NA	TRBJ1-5	CASSLGQGYQPQHF	TGTGCCAGCAGCTTGGGACAGGGTTATCAGCCCCAGCATTTT
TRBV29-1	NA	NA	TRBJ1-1	CSVMGRANTEAFF	TGCAGCGTTATGGGACGGGCGAACACTGAAGCTTTCTTT
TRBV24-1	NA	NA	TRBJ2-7	CATSDHDYEQYF	TGTGCCACCAGTGACCATGACTACGAGCAGTACTTC
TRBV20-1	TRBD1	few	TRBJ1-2	CSAWDRQAYGYTF	TGCAGTGCTTGGGACAGGCAGGCCTATGGCTACACCTTC
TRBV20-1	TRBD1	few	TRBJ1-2	CSAAGQGYGYTF	TGCAGTGCTGCCGGACAGGGCTATGGCTACACCTTC
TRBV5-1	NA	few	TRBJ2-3	CASSLGLRFGTDTQYF	TGCGCCAGCAGCTTAGGGCTCCGGTTTGGCACAGATACGCAGTATTTT
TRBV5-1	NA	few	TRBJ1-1	CASRPTASNTEAFF	TGCGCCAGCCGCCCCACGGCCTCGAACACTGAAGCTTTCTTT